A selection of T cell receptor beta chains follows, all from one sample in a study of control samples from healthy donors and cancer patients. Sequencing used immunoSEQ multiplex PCR; TCRdb keeps in-frame clones, though not all of them. The sample records over 200,000 clones, roughly 80% being singletons. Sequencing was carried out using PBMCs. Every receptor here comes from a woman aged 55-69 years with lung cancer. Both conserved end residues are part of each CDR3.

>TRBV3-1/TRBV3-2|13|TRBJ1-4
CASAGTVNEKLFF
>TRBV2|15|TRBJ1-3
CASRDRTGGGNTIYF
>TRBV2|11|TRBJ2-7
CASSETYEQYF
>TRBV12-3/TRBV12-4|13|TRBJ2-2
CASSQKFTGELFF
>TRBV27|13|TRBJ1-2
CASSWGLGLGYTF
>TRBV15|15|TRBJ2-7
CATSRDDRFSYEQYF
>TRBV5-1|15|TRBJ2-3
CASSLTTTSTDTQYF
>TRBV5-1|14|TRBJ2-3
CASSPGQGTDTQYF
>TRBV3-1/TRBV3-2|17|TRBJ2-3
CASSQGGSGTRTDTQYF
>TRBV6-5|13|TRBJ1-3
CASSADSGNTIYF
>TRBV19|13|TRBJ1-2
CASTNRQRYGYTF